Reported below is one T cell receptor beta chain. What it binds is not known. Use of 60 Vbeta and 13 Jbeta primers characterized the PCR. Measured with immunoSEQ multiplex PCR; TCRdb has only the in-frame clones, and not every one. The repertoire includes 150,000 to 170,000 clones, over 75% of them detected once, and around 5.6% sits in the top ten. The entry originates in a study of cytomegalovirus exposure and HLA in healthy donors. Study-wide findings and caveats: According to the study, some 160 TCR beta chains were cytomegalovirus-associated. Analysis was carried out at a later point, and it linked a missense DCLRE1C variant to TCR beta V- and J-gene trimming. Analyses of presence and absence presupposed an approximately uniform sequencing depth across donors.

This CDR3 has 13 residues. Trimming left V 9 bases short and J 3 bases short, with 15 bases between. CDR1 is MNHEY, CDR2 SMNVEV, per germline (reference sequence). Sequenced: PBMCs. The gene calls are TRBV27 and TRBJ2-7; D is perhaps TRBD1 (5 bases). This clonotype was obtained from a woman aged 40 to 50 in good health and CMV-seropositive. The CDR3 coding sequence is TGTGCCAGTGGCAGGGTTGAGAACTACGAGCAGTACTTC. Its translation is CASGRVENYEQYF.